The 25 T cell receptor beta chains reported below all come from one sample, sequenced in a study of CD8+ T cells in alopecia areata. Reverse transcription of extracted RNA yielded cDNA, which provided the sequencing template. Sequencing was performed with immunoSEQ multiplex PCR; in TCRdb, only in-frame clones are kept and a portion is missing. The sample records some 200,000 clones, over 50% being singletons. Sequenced here: CD4+ T cells sorted from blood, sampled at week 0. The receptors derive from a human donor with alopecia areata.

This clone was counted a few times. The gene calls are TRBV7-9 and TRBJ1-2; D gene unclear. Trimming took 5 bases from V and 5 from J, leaving 9 bases between them. CDR1 is SEHNR and CDR2 is FQNEAQ in the germline V gene (reference sequence). The CDR3 is 12 amino acids. CDR3 sequence reads: CASSPRLYGYTF. CDR3 DNA: TGTGCCAGCAGCCCCAGGCTTTATGGCTACACCTTC.

V and J are TRBV30 and TRBJ1-5; no clear D gene. The CDR3 contains 11 residues. Germline lookup yields CDR1 GTSNPN and CDR2 SVGIG (reference sequence). The V gene lost 1 base and the J gene lost 9 bases, with 7 bases spanning the gap. CDR3 bases: TGTGCCTGGAGTGATTCGGGGCCCCAGCATTTT. Encoded protein: CAWSDSGPQHF.

V gene TRBV5-1 combines with J gene TRBJ1-2; 7 positions agree with TRBD1. V lost 0 bases to trimming and J lost 4 bases; unmatched junction nucleotides: 3. The germline V gene has CDR1 SGHRS and CDR2 YFSETQ. The CDR3 has 14 amino acids. The CDR3 sequence: CASSLGTGVYGYTF. In DNA, the CDR3 is TGCGCCAGCAGCTTGGGGACAGGCGTCTATGGCTACACCTTC.

The chain combines TRBV7-9 with TRBJ2-3; TRBD1 or TRBD2 may be the D gene (5 bases each). Germline V gene sequence: CDR1 SEHNR, CDR2 FQNEAQ (reference sequence). CDR3 length: 14 amino acids. The germline V and J ends were trimmed by 0 bases and 1 base, with 5 bases remaining between them. CDR3 amino acids: CASSLAGGTDTQYF. The CDR3 DNA reads as TGTGCCAGCAGCTTAGCGGGGGGCACAGATACGCAGTATTTT.

J is TRBJ1-5 and V is TRBV7-8; D call uncertain. Between the trimmed V and J ends, which lost 10 bases and 0 bases, there was a span of 13 bases. The CDR3 length is 14 residues. Germline V gene sequence: CDR1 SGHVS, CDR2 FQNEAQ. The CDR3 DNA reads as TGTGCCACAAAGGCAGGAGATAGCAATCAGCCCCAGCATTTT. It encodes CATKAGDSNQPQHF. Filled out from reference TRBV7-8 and TRBJ1-5, the complete variable domain reads GAGVSQSPRYKVAKRGQDVALRCDPISGHVSLFWYQQALGQGPEFLTYFQNEAQLDKSGLPSDRFFAERPEGSVSTLKIQRTQQEDSAVYLCATKAGDSNQPQHFGDGTRLSIL.

The chain has TRBV25-1 and TRBJ2-4, with D unclear. This CDR3 is built from 13 residues. Germline V gene lookup returns CDR1 MGHDK and CDR2 SYGVNS. Trimming took 0 bases from V and 10 from J, leaving 10 bases between them. CDR3 sequence: CASSEYGSTIQYF. The CDR3 bases are TGTGCCAGCAGTGAATATGGCAGCACTATTCAGTACTTC.

The genes are TRBV14 and TRBJ2-5; D is unclear. This CDR3 is built from 11 residues. V was pared by 0 bases and J by 4 bases, with 0 bases between. Germline CDR1 reads SGHDN; CDR2 reads FVKESK. The CDR3 DNA follows: TGTGCCAGCAGCCAAGAAGAGACCCAGTACTTC. It is translated as CASSQEETQYF. Variable domain in full (rest from reference TRBV14 and TRBJ2-5): EAGVTQFPSHSVIEKGQTVTLRCDPISGHDNLYWYRRVMGKEIKFLLHFVKESKQDESGMPNNRFLAERTGGTYSTLKVQPAELEDSGVYFCASSQEETQYFGPGTRLLVL.

The J gene is TRBJ2-7, the V gene TRBV30; D gene ambiguous. V lost 2 bases and J lost 2, with 4 bases in between. CDR3 length equals 11 residues. Germline-derived CDR1 and CDR2 are GTSNPN and SVGIG (reference sequence). CDR3: CAWSTAYEQYF. CDR3 nucleotide sequence: TGTGCCTGGAGTACAGCCTACGAGCAGTACTTC.

This clone showed up just a few times. The chain is built from TRBV7-9 and TRBJ1-2; TRBD1 aligns across 9 bases. Looked up from germline, CDR1 is SEHNR and CDR2 is FQNEAQ (reference sequence). This CDR3 spans 18 amino acids. After removal of 1 base from V and 4 bases from J, the junction contained 13 bases not matched to a gene. CDR3 sequence reads: CASSLVIGVLDRGYGYTF. CDR3 bases: TGTGCCAGCAGCTTAGTCATAGGCGTCTTGGACAGGGGCTATGGCTACACCTTC.

This clone was observed a handful of times. This rearrangement joins TRBV27 to TRBJ2-5; D possibly corresponds to TRBD1 (5 bases). This CDR3 is 12 amino acids long. Germline loops: CDR1 MNHEY, CDR2 SMNVEV (reference sequence). V was cut by 2 bases and J by 10 bases, with 11 bases left in between. In DNA, the CDR3 is TGTGCCAGCAGTTTAGGGGCTGGGCTCCAGTACTTC. It yields the protein CASSLGAGLQYF.

The DNA for the CDR3 is TGTGCCTCCGAGGCAGGTCCTAATCAGCCCCAGCATTTT. Its protein product is CASEAGPNQPQHF. J is TRBJ1-5 and V is TRBV30; unclear D gene. Germline assignment: CDR1 GTSNPN and CDR2 SVGIG (reference sequence). The CDR3 is made up of 13 amino acids. V was pared by 7 bases and J by 4 bases, with 14 bases between.

This clone was seen a few times. The CDR3 region is CSVSSTRAPLYEQYF. The DNA for the CDR3 is TGCAGCGTATCATCGACTCGAGCCCCGTTATACGAGCAGTACTTC. The chain uses TRBV29-1 and TRBJ2-7; the D is unclear. V was clipped by 6 bases and J by 4 bases, with 22 bases between them. CDR1 SQVTM and CDR2 ANQGSEA come from the germline V gene. The length of the CDR3 is 15 residues.

The chain is built from TRBV29-1 and TRBJ2-2; unclear D gene. From germline, CDR1 is SQVTM and CDR2 ANQGSEA. V shed 2 bases and J shed 4 bases, with 8 bases lying between them. CDR3 size: 13 residues. CDR3 loop: CSVERQVTGELFF. The CDR3 DNA is TGCAGCGTTGAACGGCAGGTCACCGGGGAGCTGTTTTTT.

The chain joins TRBV9 to TRBJ2-3, with a tentative D call TRBD2 (5 bases). The V end was cut by 3 bases, the J end by 5 bases, with 7 bases between. Germline V gene sequence: CDR1 SGDLS, CDR2 YYNGEE. CDR3 size: 12 residues. CDR3 protein: CASSDEGDTQYF. The CDR3 coding sequence is TGTGCCAGCAGCGACGAGGGAGATACGCAGTATTTT.

The V and J genes are TRBV2 and TRBJ2-7; D gene unclear. This CDR3 has 12 amino acids. With 4 bases removed from V and 5 bases from J, the gap between germline ends came to 9 bases. Per the germline V gene, CDR1 is SNHLY and CDR2 is FYNNEI. The CDR3 region is CASSVGGDEQYF. The CDR3 bases are TGTGCCAGCAGTGTTGGTGGCGACGAGCAGTACTTC.

This rearrangement joins TRBV25-1 to TRBJ1-1, with TRBD1 matching 7 bases. Germline V gene data show CDR1 as MGHDK and CDR2 as SYGVNS. This CDR3 region has 13 residues. V trimming: 5 bases; J trimming: 4 bases; junction bases outside the gene matches: 4. The CDR3 loop reads CASSRTGGTEAFF. The CDR3 DNA reads as TGTGCCAGCAGTAGGACAGGTGGCACTGAAGCTTTCTTT.

This clone has just a few counts. V and J are TRBV7-3 and TRBJ1-6; D is ambiguous. The CDR3 has 15 residues. Trimming took off 3 bases at V and 8 bases at J, with 14 bases between the two ends. The germline V gene has CDR1 SGHTA and CDR2 FQGTGA. This CDR3 is CASSFLASPDSPLHF. Here the CDR3 DNA reads TGTGCCAGCAGCTTTCTCGCTTCGCCGGATTCACCCCTCCACTTT. Based on the CDR3 plus reference TRBV7-3 and TRBJ1-6, the full variable domain is GAGVSQTPSNKVTEKGKYVELRCDPISGHTALYWYRQSLGQGPEFLIYFQGTGAADDSGLPNDRFFAVRPEGSVSTLKIQRTERGDSAVYLCASSFLASPDSPLHFGNGTRLTVT.

This clone was detected once. The V and J genes are TRBV29-1 and TRBJ1-2; a weak D match, TRBD1 (5 bases). V shed 6 bases and J shed 8 bases, with 13 bases lying between them. Germline loops: CDR1 SQVTM, CDR2 ANQGSEA. This CDR3 contains 11 residues. The CDR3 is CSVGDAEGYTF. CDR3 bases: TGCAGCGTAGGGGACGCTGAGGGCTACACCTTC. Complete variable domain (other parts from reference TRBV29-1 and TRBJ1-2): SAVISQKPSRDICQRGTSLTIQCQVDSQVTMMFWYRQQPGQSLTLIATANQGSEATYESGFVIDKFPISRPNLTFSTLTVSNMSPEDSSIYLCSVGDAEGYTFGSGTRLTVV.

This clone was found a few times. This chain connects TRBV5-1 to TRBJ2-5; D may be TRBD2 (6 bases). The CDR3 runs to 17 residues. The germline V and J ends were trimmed by 0 bases and 1 base, with 16 bases remaining between them. CDR1 SGHRS and CDR2 YFSETQ come from the germline V gene. CDR3 amino acids: CASSLDTGTHLQETQYF. CDR3 in DNA: TGCGCCAGCAGCTTGGACACCGGGACTCATCTCCAAGAGACCCAGTACTTC.

DNA for the CDR3: TGTGCCTGGATTCCAGGGCCTTCTGGAAACACCATATATTTT. Translation: CAWIPGPSGNTIYF. The chain employs TRBV30 and TRBJ1-3; perhaps TRBD1 as D (5 bases). Germline V gene sequence: CDR1 GTSNPN, CDR2 SVGIG (reference sequence). The CDR3 length is 14 residues. V was clipped by 4 bases and J by 1 base, with 11 bases between them.

This sequence joins TRBV29-1 and TRBJ1-4; no reliable D call. Trimming removed 7 bases from V and 8 bases from J, with 17 bases in between. This CDR3 region has 13 residues. Germline CDR1 SQVTM, CDR2 ANQGSEA. Written as DNA, the CDR3 is TGCAGCGCATTGACGGAATCGAGCGAAAAACTGTTTTTT. This gives the protein CSALTESSEKLFF.

The chain employs TRBV4-2 and TRBJ2-7; 15 bases are a match to TRBD2. This CDR3 contains 17 residues. Trimming at V came to 0 bases and at J to 8 bases, leaving 8 bases not matched to a gene. The V gene's germline CDR1 is LGHNA and CDR2 YNFKEQ. The DNA for the CDR3 is TGTGCCAGCAGCCAAGATCGGACTAGCGGGGGGGTTTTGCAGCAGTACTTC. This encodes CASSQDRTSGGVLQQYF.

This clone has just a few counts. The rearrangement joins TRBV7-2 to TRBJ2-7, with D perhaps matching TRBD1 (5 bases). There are 14 residues in the CDR3. The germline gives CDR1 SGHTA, CDR2 FQGNSA. Trimming removed 3 bases from V and 3 bases from J, with 12 bases in between. The DNA for the CDR3 is TGTGCCAGCAGCTTTAGGGGCGCGGTCTACGAGCAGTACTTC. As protein: CASSFRGAVYEQYF.

This clone was seen only a few times. An end of the junction differs from the germline gene, which may be a read error. This rearrangement joins TRBV6-5 to TRBJ2-5; D tentatively reads TRBD1 or TRBD2 (5 bases each). This CDR3 comprises 13 residues. The germline gives CDR1 MNHEY, CDR2 SVGAGI. The CDR3 region has the DNA TGTGCCAGCAGTTCAGAACGGTTCGGGACCAGCAACTTC. As protein: CASSSERFGTSNF.

There are a few counts of this clone. The gene calls are TRBV29-1 and TRBJ2-7, with 13 positions matching TRBD2. V lost 4 bases, J lost 3 bases, and 6 bases stayed unmatched. Per germline, CDR1 SQVTM and CDR2 ANQGSEA. This CDR3 is 15 amino acids long. The CDR3 DNA follows: TGCAGCGTTGTCACTAGCGGGGGGGTGTTCTACGAGCAGTACTTC. Translation gives CSVVTSGGVFYEQYF.